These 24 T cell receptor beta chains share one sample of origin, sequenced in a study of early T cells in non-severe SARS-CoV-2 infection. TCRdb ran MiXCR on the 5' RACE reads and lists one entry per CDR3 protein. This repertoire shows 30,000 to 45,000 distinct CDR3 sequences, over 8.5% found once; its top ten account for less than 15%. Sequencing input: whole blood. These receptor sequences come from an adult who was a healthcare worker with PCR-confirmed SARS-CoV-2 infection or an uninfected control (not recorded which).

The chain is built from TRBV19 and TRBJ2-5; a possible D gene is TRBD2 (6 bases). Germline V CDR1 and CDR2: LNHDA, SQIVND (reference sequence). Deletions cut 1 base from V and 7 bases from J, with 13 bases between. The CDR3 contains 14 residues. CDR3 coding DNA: TGTGCCAGTAGTATAGCCCCTGGAGGGTCGACCCAGTACTTC. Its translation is CASSIAPGGSTQYF.

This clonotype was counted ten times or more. The CDR3 sequence is CASSSRTGTNYGYTF. The CDR3 DNA is TGTGCCAGCAGTTCACGGACAGGGACCAACTATGGCTACACCTTC. The chain employs TRBV6-6 and TRBJ1-2, with 8 bases matching TRBD1. With V trimmed by 4 bases and J by 2 bases, 6 bases remained unmatched. Germline CDR1 MNHNY, CDR2 SVGAGI (reference sequence). CDR3 length equals 15 residues.

CDR3 sequence (DNA): TGTGCCAGCAGGGGACTAGCTTCGTGGGAGCAGTACTTC. Translating gives CASRGLASWEQYF. This chain joins TRBV6-2 or TRBV6-3 and TRBJ2-7; 9 positions agree with TRBD2. The CDR3 length is 13 residues. V lost 6 bases to trimming and J lost 7 bases; unmatched junction nucleotides: 7. The germline V gene has CDR1 MNHEY and CDR2 SVGEGT.

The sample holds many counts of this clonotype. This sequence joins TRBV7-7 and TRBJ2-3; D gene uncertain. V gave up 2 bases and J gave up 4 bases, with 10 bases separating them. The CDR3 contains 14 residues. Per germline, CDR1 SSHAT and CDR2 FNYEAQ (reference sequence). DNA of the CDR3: TGTGCCAGCAGCTTAACTTTTCCCCCAGATACGCAGTATTTT. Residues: CASSLTFPPDTQYF.

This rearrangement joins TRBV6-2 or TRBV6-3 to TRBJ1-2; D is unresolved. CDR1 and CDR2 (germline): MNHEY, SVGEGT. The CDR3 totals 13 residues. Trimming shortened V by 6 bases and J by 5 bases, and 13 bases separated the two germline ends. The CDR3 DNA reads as TGTGCCAGCAGGTTTAACGGGGTATATGGCTACACCTTC. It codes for CASRFNGVYGYTF.

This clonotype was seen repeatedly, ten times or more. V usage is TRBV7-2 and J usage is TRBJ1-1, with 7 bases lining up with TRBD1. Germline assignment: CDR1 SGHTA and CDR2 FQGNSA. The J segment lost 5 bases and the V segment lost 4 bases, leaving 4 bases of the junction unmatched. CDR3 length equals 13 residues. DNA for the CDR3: TGTGCCAGCAGCTACAACAGGGGTACTGAAGCTTTCTTT. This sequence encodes CASSYNRGTEAFF.

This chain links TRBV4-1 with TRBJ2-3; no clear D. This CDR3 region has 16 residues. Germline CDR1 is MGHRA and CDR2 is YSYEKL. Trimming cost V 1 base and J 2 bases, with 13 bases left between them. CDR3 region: CASSQANLGFTDTQYF. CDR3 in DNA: TGCGCCAGCAGCCAAGCAAATTTAGGATTCACAGATACGCAGTATTTT.

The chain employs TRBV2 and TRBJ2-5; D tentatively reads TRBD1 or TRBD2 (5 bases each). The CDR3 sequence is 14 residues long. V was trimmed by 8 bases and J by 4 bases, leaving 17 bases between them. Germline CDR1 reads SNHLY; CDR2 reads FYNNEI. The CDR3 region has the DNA TGTGCCAGCGAGCAGACTGGTGGGGGAGAGACCCAGTACTTC. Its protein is CASEQTGGGETQYF.

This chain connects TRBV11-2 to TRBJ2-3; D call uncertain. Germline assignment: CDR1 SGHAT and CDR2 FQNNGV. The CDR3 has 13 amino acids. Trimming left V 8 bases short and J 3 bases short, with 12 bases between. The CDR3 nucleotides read TGTGCCAGCCGCGGCCTGGGGACAGATACGCAGTATTTT. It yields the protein CASRGLGTDTQYF.

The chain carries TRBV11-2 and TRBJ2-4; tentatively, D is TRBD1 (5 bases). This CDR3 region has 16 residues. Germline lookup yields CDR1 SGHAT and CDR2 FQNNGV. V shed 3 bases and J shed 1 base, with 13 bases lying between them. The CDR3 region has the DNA TGTGCCAGCAGCTTCAAAGGGGCAGGGGCCAAAAACATTCAGTACTTC. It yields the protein CASSFKGAGAKNIQYF.

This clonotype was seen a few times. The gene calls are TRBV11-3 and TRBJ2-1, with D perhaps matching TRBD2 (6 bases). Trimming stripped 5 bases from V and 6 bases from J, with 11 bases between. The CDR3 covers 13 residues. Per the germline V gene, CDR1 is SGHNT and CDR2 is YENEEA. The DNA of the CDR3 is TGTGCCAGCAGCCCTCCCGGGGGCAATGAGCAGTTCTTC. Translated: CASSPPGGNEQFF.

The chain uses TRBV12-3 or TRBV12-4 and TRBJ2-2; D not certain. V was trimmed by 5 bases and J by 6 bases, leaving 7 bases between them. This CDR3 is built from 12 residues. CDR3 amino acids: CASSKEAGELFF. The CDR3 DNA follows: TGTGCCAGCAGTAAAGAGGCCGGGGAGCTGTTTTTT.

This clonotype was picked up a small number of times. Here the CDR3 reads CASSPWRGYEQYF. CDR3 bases: TGTGCCAGCAGCCCTTGGCGGGGGTACGAGCAGTACTTC. The chain uses TRBV7-2 and TRBJ2-7; 7 nucleotides line up with TRBD2. The CDR3 runs 13 residues. The germline V gene has CDR1 SGHTA and CDR2 FQGNSA. With V trimmed by 5 bases and J by 4 bases, 5 bases remained unmatched.

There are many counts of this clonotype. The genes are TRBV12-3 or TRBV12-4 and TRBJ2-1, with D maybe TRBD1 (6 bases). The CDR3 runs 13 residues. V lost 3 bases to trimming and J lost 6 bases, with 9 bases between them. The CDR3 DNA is TGTGCCAGCAGTTTGGGCAGGGGCAATGAGCAGTTCTTC. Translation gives CASSLGRGNEQFF.

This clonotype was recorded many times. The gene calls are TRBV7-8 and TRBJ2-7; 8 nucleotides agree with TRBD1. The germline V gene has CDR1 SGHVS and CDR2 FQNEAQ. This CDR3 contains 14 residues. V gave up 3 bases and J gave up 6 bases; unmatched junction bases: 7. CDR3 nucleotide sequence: TGTGCCAGCAGCTTTTTGGACAGGGAATTCGAGCAGTACTTC. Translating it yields CASSFLDREFEQYF.

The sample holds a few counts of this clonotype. CDR3 amino acids: CASSFKGATTDTQYF. DNA for the CDR3: TGTGCCAGCAGCTTCAAAGGGGCAACCACAGATACGCAGTATTTT. The chain is built from TRBV7-6 and TRBJ2-3; D is perhaps TRBD1 (5 bases). The V and J ends lost 3 bases and 2 bases respectively, with 12 bases between them. Germline lookup yields CDR1 SGHVS and CDR2 FNYEAQ. The CDR3 sequence is 15 residues long. Full variable domain (remainder filled in from reference TRBV7-6 and TRBJ2-3): GAGVSQSPRYKVTKRGQDVALRCDPISGHVSLYWYRQALGQGPEFLTYFNYEAQQDKSGLPNDRFSAERPEGSISTLTIQRTEQRDSAMYRCASSFKGATTDTQYFGPGTRLTVL.

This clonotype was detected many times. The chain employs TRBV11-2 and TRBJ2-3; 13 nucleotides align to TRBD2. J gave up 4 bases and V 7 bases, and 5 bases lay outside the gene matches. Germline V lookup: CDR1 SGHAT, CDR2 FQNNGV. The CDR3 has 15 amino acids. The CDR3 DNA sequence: TGTGCCAGCACCCGAGGGACTAGCGGGGCAGATACGCAGTATTTT. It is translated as CASTRGTSGADTQYF.

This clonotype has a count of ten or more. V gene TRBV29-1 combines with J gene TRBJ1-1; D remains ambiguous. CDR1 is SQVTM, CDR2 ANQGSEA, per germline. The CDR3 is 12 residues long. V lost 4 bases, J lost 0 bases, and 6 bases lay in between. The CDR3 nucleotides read TGCAGCGTTGCCAGATTGAACACTGAAGCTTTCTTT. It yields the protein CSVARLNTEAFF.

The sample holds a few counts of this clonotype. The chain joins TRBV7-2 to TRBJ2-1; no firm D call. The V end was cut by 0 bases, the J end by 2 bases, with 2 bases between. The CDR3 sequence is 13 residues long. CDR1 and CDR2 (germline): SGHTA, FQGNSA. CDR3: CASSLAAYNEQFF. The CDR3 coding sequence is TGTGCCAGCAGCTTAGCCGCCTACAATGAGCAGTTCTTC.

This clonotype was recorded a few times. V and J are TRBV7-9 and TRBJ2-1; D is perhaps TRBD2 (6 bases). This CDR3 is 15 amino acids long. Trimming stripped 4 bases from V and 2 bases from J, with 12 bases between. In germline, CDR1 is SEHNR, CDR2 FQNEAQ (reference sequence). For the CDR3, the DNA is TGTGCCAGCAGCTCCAGCGGGCTTCCCTACAATGAGCAGTTCTTC. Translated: CASSSSGLPYNEQFF.

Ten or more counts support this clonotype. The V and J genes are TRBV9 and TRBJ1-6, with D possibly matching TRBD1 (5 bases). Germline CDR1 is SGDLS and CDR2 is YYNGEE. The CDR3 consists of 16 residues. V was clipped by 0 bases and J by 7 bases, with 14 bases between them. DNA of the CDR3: TGTGCCAGCAGCGTAGGTTTAAGACAGAGCAATTCACCCCTCCACTTT. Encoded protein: CASSVGLRQSNSPLHF.

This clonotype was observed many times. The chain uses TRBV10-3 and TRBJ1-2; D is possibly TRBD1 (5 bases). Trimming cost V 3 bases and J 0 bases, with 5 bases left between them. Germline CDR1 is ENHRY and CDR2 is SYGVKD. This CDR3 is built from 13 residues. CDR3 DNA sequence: TGTGCCATCAGTGACAGGGCTAACTATGGCTACACCTTC. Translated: CAISDRANYGYTF.

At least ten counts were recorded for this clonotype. The CDR3 DNA reads as TGTGCCAGCAGCTTCCGGTTAAACACTGAAGCTTTCTTT. This codes for CASSFRLNTEAFF. The rearrangement links TRBV7-9 to TRBJ1-1; D gene unclear. V was clipped by 3 bases and J by 2 bases, with 7 bases between them. CDR1 SEHNR and CDR2 FQNEAQ come from the germline V gene (reference sequence). The CDR3 loop spans 13 amino acids.

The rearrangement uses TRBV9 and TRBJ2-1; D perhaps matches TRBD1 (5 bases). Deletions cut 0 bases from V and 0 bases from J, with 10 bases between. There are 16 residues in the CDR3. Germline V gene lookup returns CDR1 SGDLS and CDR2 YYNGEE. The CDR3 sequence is CASSVEGESSYNEQFF. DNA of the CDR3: TGTGCCAGCAGCGTAGAAGGGGAAAGCTCCTACAATGAGCAGTTCTTC.